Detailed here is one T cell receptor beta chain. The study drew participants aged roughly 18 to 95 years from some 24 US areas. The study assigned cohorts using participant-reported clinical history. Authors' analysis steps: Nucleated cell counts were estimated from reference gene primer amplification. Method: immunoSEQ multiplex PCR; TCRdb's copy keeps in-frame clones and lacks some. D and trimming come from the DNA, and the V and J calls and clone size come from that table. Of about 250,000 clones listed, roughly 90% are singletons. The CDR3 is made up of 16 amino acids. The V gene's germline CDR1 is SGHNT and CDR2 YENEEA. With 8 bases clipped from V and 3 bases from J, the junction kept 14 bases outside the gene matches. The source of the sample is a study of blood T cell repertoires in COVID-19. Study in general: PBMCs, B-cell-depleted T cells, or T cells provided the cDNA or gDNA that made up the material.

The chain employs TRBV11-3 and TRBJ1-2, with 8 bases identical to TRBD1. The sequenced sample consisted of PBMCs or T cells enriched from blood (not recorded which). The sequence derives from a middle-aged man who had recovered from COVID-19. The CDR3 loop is CASRPSGGAGHYGYTF. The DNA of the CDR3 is TGTGCCAGCCGACCCTCAGGGGGCGCAGGGCACTATGGCTACACCTTC.